A selection of T cell receptor beta chains follows, all from one sample in a study of T cell changes during pregnancy in multiple sclerosis. TCRdb's copy holds only in-frame clones and misses some; the assay was immunoSEQ multiplex PCR. The sample consists of about 13,000 clones, almost 90% of them appearing once. This material consisted of CD8+ T cells from peripheral blood mononuclear cells, taken in the first trimester of pregnancy. All receptors come from a female donor with multiple sclerosis, enrolled in a pregnancy study. The CDR3 runs from the conserved cysteine through the conserved F or W.

>TRBV7-2
CASSPRGGVRAEAFF
>TRBV5-4
CASSFGGGGTEAFF
>TRBV5-1
CASGGAPNYGYTF
>TRBV6-1
CASSDGYNSPLHF
>TRBV9
CASSPQTRGLAGGTGELFF
>TRBV7-2
CASSLARGVGEKLFF
>TRBV6-4
CASSEDGGRDTQYF
>TRBV11-2
CASSSTKTGRETQYF
>TRBV6-1
CASSGSGGADTQYF
>TRBV27
CASSLIGQGRTEAFF
>TRBV2
CASSMDRANYGYTF
>TRBV9
CASSAGTVYNEQFF
>TRBV15
CATSPGTGYEQYF
>TRBV7-6
CASKSGGPYNEQFF
>TRBV6-4
CASSEAAGGNQPQHF
>TRBV6-5
CASSTSGGAETQYF
>TRBV6-1
CASSESPDWTGVRTEAFF
>TRBV7-9
CASSLSNQPQHF
>TRBV10-2
CASGGPYGYTF
>TRBV4-2
CASSQASGEYNEQFF
>TRBV6-1
CASREQVYEQYF
>TRBV2
CASSSWGQDYEQYF
>TRBV9
CASSLSGGVFDTQYF
>TRBV18
CASSPWSSVLAGAKETQYF
>TRBV5-1
CASSLDRRPSEQYF
>TRBV5-1
CASSLTAQETQYF
>TRBV5-4
CASSLGQAGYNEQFF
>TRBV5-6
CATGTGAYGYTF
>TRBV7-2
CASHGGINTGELFF
>TRBV10-3
CAISPPGGWDEQFF
>TRBV19
CASSITAEGGYTF
>TRBV11-2
CASSLEPGQATPGYIF
>TRBV5-1
CASSYWTGEGSYEQYF
>TRBV27
CASSLLAGGPETQYF
>TRBV19
CATSPGSFSYEQYF
>TRBV6-5
CASSPRTGEYSPLHF
>TRBV6-1
CASSEFRGRQETQYF
>TRBV7-8
CALDPGEGYGYTF
>TRBV2
CASNPGGLSSGNTIYF
>TRBV5-1
CASSSRGGAGDTQYF
>TRBV6-5
CASSRTTPYEQYF
>TRBV9
CASSPSGVMNTEAFF
>TRBV7-2
CASSLNRASGGAWETQYF
>TRBV5-1
CASQAPTEGSTGELFF
>TRBV14
CASSPHPPSGSYEQYF
>TRBV6-5
CASSEPTRVWEQYF
>TRBV7-9
CASSHKGWWDEQFF